Below, 29 T cell receptor beta chains from the same sample are listed, as sequenced in a study of metastatic and nonmetastatic thyroid tumors (dated by TCRdb to the early 2020s). No patient had received any treatment before thyroid surgery. The library relied on PCR. Instrument used: Illumina HiSeq 4000. The raw public data were reprocessed by TCRdb itself: fastp quality trimming at Q25, MiXCR clonotype calling, in-frame beta chains only. Recorded for this sample are about 92,000 clones; about 15% of them occurred a single time. Just over 3.5% of the sample comes from the top ten. Source material: blood. These receptors originate from a female donor with papillary thyroid cancer or a benign thyroid nodule (not recorded which). Some clones in this sample may be carry-over from other donors' samples.

In regard to this clone: A read error may produce the germline difference seen at one junction end. The chain couples TRBV28 to TRBJ2-3, with TRBD1 as a possible D gene (6 bases). CDR3 length: 15 amino acids. Per the germline V gene, CDR1 is MDHEN and CDR2 is SYDVKM. CDR3 in DNA: TGTGCCAGCAGTTACCGGGACATATTCACAGATACTCAGTATTTT. Translated, it gives CASSYRDIFTDTQYF.

Concerning this clone itself: A much more abundant neighbour one base away suggests this may be a read error. The chain uses TRBV9 and TRBJ1-1, with D maybe TRBD1 (5 bases). This CDR3 contains 13 residues. Germline values: CDR1 SGDLS, CDR2 YYNGEE. CDR3 DNA: TGTGCCAGCAGTCGGGAGGGGAACACTGAAGATTTCTTT. Encoded protein: CASSREGNTEDFF.

This clone has a count of ten or more. This chain connects TRBV29-1 to TRBJ1-2; the match to TRBD1 covers 7 bases. Unmatched junction bases numbered 12, after V lost 5 bases and J lost 12 bases. Germline CDR1 and CDR2: SQVTM and ANQGSEA. The CDR3 extends over 12 amino acids. The CDR3 spells CSVPGGGGGDTF. The DNA for the CDR3 is TGCAGCGTTCCCGGGGGAGGGGGCGGCGACACCTTC.

As for this clone: A single base separates this from a much larger clone, so it may be a read error. No conserved phenylalanine or tryptophan is present at the end of the CDR3, so a read error is the likely explanation. The V call is TRBV19, the J call TRBJ1-2, with 7 nucleotides matching TRBD1. Germline CDR1 reads LNHDA; CDR2 reads SQIVND (reference sequence). Germline trimming cut 2 bases from V and 8 bases from J; bases unmatched to any gene: 11. This CDR3 spans 15 amino acids. The CDR3 coding sequence is TGTGCCAGTAGTATAAACGACAGGGTGATGCGGGGCTACACCTCC. The encoded protein is CASSINDRVMRGYTS.

On this clone: Compared with germline, one end of the junction differs, possibly owing to a read error. The chain combines TRBV6-5 with TRBJ1-1; TRBD1 might be the D (5 bases). The CDR3 sequence is 13 residues long. The germline V gene has CDR1 MNHEY and CDR2 SVGAGI. The CDR3 DNA is TGTGCCAGCAGTTATGACAGTGCCACTCAAGCTTTCTTT. It translates to CASSYDSATQAFF.

This clone has just a few counts. Other DNA sequences in the sample encode the same CDR3. The J gene is TRBJ2-7, the V gene TRBV4-1; D not certain. This CDR3 region has 13 residues. Germline V gene sequence: CDR1 MGHRA, CDR2 YSYEKL. Deletions cut 4 bases from V and 7 bases from J, with 14 bases between. This CDR3 reads CASSPNVGWEQYF. The CDR3 DNA reads as TGCGCCAGCAGCCCTAATGTGGGGTGGGAGCAGTACTTC.

A remark on this clone: A much larger clone lies a single base off, so this may be a read error. At the DNA level, this CDR3 is encoded by other sequences in the same sample as well. The rearrangement links TRBV20-1 to TRBJ2-2, with a possible D match to TRBD2 (5 bases). Trimming removed 5 bases from V and 6 bases from J, with 13 bases in between. CDR3 size: 13 residues. Germline V gene lookup returns CDR1 DFQATT and CDR2 SNEGSKA (reference sequence). CDR3 sequence: CSAADGVAGELFF. CDR3 coding DNA: TGCAGTGCTGCCGACGGGGTCGCCGGGGAGCTGTTTTTT.

This clone turned up a few times. Other DNA sequences in the same sample also yield this CDR3. The chain recombines TRBV28 with TRBJ1-2; a possible D gene is TRBD1 (5 bases). Per germline, CDR1 MDHEN and CDR2 SYDVKM. CDR3 length equals 14 residues. Trimming shortened V by 2 bases and J by 4 bases, and 11 bases separated the two germline ends. CDR3 region: CASSLGGTGYGYTF. CDR3 nucleotide sequence: TGTGCCAGCAGTTTAGGAGGGACCGGCTATGGCTACACCTTC.

In its sample, this clone was seen a few times. The chain combines TRBV4-1 with TRBJ2-3; TRBD2 is a possible D gene (5 bases). This CDR3 comprises 13 residues. The germline CDR1 and CDR2 sequences are MGHRA and YSYEKL. V was shortened by 1 base and J by 7 bases, with 9 bases between the two germline ends. DNA of the CDR3: TGCGCCAGCAGCCAAGTTGAGGGATATACGCAGTATTTT. It specifies CASSQVEGYTQYF.

This clone was detected ten times or more. Additional DNA sequences in this sample encode the identical CDR3. This rearrangement joins TRBV10-3 to TRBJ2-7, with 14 bases that match TRBD2. The germline V gene has CDR1 ENHRY and CDR2 SYGVKD. With 4 bases clipped from V and 0 bases from J, the junction kept 14 bases outside the gene matches. This CDR3 spans 20 amino acids. In DNA, the CDR3 is TGTGCCATCAGTGGTCCGACTAGCGGGGGGGCCCCCTTTATCTCCTACGAGCAGTACTTC. Its protein product is CAISGPTSGGAPFISYEQYF.

The rearrangement links TRBV2 to TRBJ1-2, with D perhaps TRBD1 (5 bases). This CDR3 contains 15 residues. Trimming removed 3 bases from V and 5 bases from J, with 16 bases in between. Germline-derived CDR1 and CDR2 are SNHLY and FYNNEI. CDR3 amino acids: CASSDGSGKGYGYTF. The CDR3 nucleotides read TGTGCCAGCAGTGATGGTTCAGGGAAAGGGTATGGCTACACCTTC.

This clone was seen only a few times. A much larger clone is a single base away; this may be a read error. This chain uses TRBV29-1 with TRBJ1-1; tentative D call: TRBD1 (5 bases). This CDR3 has 14 residues. Germline V CDR1 and CDR2: SQVTM, ANQGSEA. Trimming removed 4 bases at V and 6 bases at J, with 18 bases between. As DNA, the CDR3 is TGCAGCGTTGGGGTGTCGGGGGGATTGTCTGAAGCTTTCTTT. It is translated as CSVGVSGGLSEAFF.

This clone was seen at least ten times. V usage is TRBV4-1 and J usage is TRBJ1-1; D possibly corresponds to TRBD1 (6 bases). Germline loops: CDR1 MGHRA, CDR2 YSYEKL. CDR3 length: 13 residues. The V and J ends lost 0 bases and 8 bases respectively, with 10 bases between them. CDR3 in DNA: TGCGCCAGCAGCCAAGAATTGAGGGGGGAAGCTTTCTTT. Its translation is CASSQELRGEAFF.

In its sample, this clone was seen many times. The chain joins TRBV11-1 to TRBJ2-1; no reliable D call. Per the germline V gene, CDR1 is SGHAT and CDR2 is FQDESV (reference sequence). The V end was cut by 1 base, the J end by 4 bases, with 11 bases between. The length of the CDR3 is 15 residues. The chain's CDR3 is CASSLGQSEYNEQFF. Written as DNA, the CDR3 is TGTGCCAGCAGCTTAGGGCAGAGTGAGTACAATGAGCAGTTCTTC.

This clone was observed at least ten times. This sequence joins TRBV6-1 and TRBJ2-5, with 9 bases lining up with TRBD1. CDR3 length: 13 amino acids. Germline V lookup: CDR1 MNHNS, CDR2 SASEGT. Losses at the gene ends were 7 bases for V and 4 bases for J; bases not matched to a gene: 4. For the CDR3, the DNA is TGTGCCAGCACCCGGGACAGGGCAGAGACCCAGTACTTC. It yields the protein CASTRDRAETQYF.

The chain is built from TRBV6-1 and TRBJ2-7; maybe TRBD1 (5 bases). Trimming stripped 2 bases from V and 7 bases from J, with 15 bases between. The CDR3 loop spans 14 amino acids. Germline CDR1 and CDR2: MNHNS and SASEGT. CDR3 loop: CASSELVGLGEQYF. The CDR3 nucleotides are TGTGCCAGCAGTGAATTGGTGGGGCTGGGAGAGCAGTACTTC.

The chain links TRBV27 to TRBJ2-7; 7 positions match TRBD1. Trimming cost V 10 bases and J 5 bases; bases outside gene matches: 14. The CDR3 is 14 residues long. Germline V lookup: CDR1 MNHEY, CDR2 SMNVEV (reference sequence). As DNA, the CDR3 is TGTGCCATCAGCTTAGTACAGGGGTTCAACGAGCAGTACTTC. Protein: CAISLVQGFNEQYF.

This clone was recorded at least ten times. The chain links TRBV11-2 to TRBJ2-1; TRBD2 aligns across 10 bases. Germline values: CDR1 SGHAT, CDR2 FQNNGV. Unmatched junction bases numbered 8, after V lost 5 bases and J lost 4 bases. The CDR3 is 16 amino acids. CDR3 in DNA: TGTGCCAGCAGCCCCTCAGCGGGGGGGCCTTACAATGAGCAGTTCTTC. It encodes CASSPSAGGPYNEQFF.

For the CDR3, the DNA is TGTGCCAGCAGTTTGCTGGGGGGGAGTCTCTACGAGCAGTACTTC. Translating it yields CASSLLGGSLYEQYF. J is TRBJ2-7 and V is TRBV28, with 7 bases lining up with TRBD2. The CDR3 loop spans 15 amino acids. Losses at the gene ends were 3 bases for V and 3 bases for J; bases not matched to a gene: 8. Per germline, CDR1 MDHEN and CDR2 SYDVKM. The variable domain in full, with the rest retrieved from reference TRBV28 and TRBJ2-7, is DVKVTQSSRYLVKRTGEKVFLECVQDMDHENMFWYRQDPGLGLRLIYFSYDVKMKEKGDIPEGYSVSREKKERFSLILESASTNQTSMYLCASSLLGGSLYEQYFGPGTRLTVT.

Only a few counts were recorded for this clone. Possible read error: a much larger clone is one base away. The chain combines TRBV19 with TRBJ1-1; weak D call: TRBD1 (6 bases). Trimming removed 3 bases from V and 5 bases from J, with 13 bases in between. Germline CDR1 is LNHDA and CDR2 is SQIVND (reference sequence). The CDR3 contains 14 residues. CDR3 residues: CASSILTGWTEAFF. The DNA of the CDR3 is TGTGCCAGTAGTATCCTGACAGGTTGGACTGAAGCTTTCTTT. Filled out from reference TRBV19 and TRBJ1-1, the complete variable domain reads DGGITQSPKYLFRKEGQNVTLSCEQNLNHDAMYWYRQDPGQGLRLIYYSQIVNDFQKGDIAEGYSVSREKKESFPLTVTSAQKNPTAFYLCASSILTGWTEAFFGQGTRLTVV.

This clone was seen ten or more times. This chain links TRBV6-2 or TRBV6-3 with TRBJ2-3; 7 nucleotides line up with TRBD1. With 2 bases clipped from V and 6 bases from J, the junction kept 8 bases outside the gene matches. CDR1 and CDR2 from the germline V gene are MNHEY and SVGEGT. This CDR3 region has 15 residues. CDR3 residues: CASSYEGARKDTQYF. The CDR3 DNA is TGTGCCAGCAGTTACGAGGGGGCTCGGAAGGATACGCAGTATTTT.

This clone showed up many times. The V and J genes are TRBV6-1 and TRBJ2-7; 7 bases are shared with TRBD1. The ends lost 6 bases at V and 2 bases at J; junction bases unmatched: 7. From germline, CDR1 is MNHNS and CDR2 SASEGT. This CDR3 is 14 amino acids long. This chain's CDR3 is CASSRDSSPYEQYF. The CDR3 DNA follows: TGTGCCAGCAGCAGGGACAGTTCCCCCTACGAGCAGTACTTC.

This clone was detected many times. The rearrangement links TRBV10-2 to TRBJ2-5, with 8 nucleotides matching TRBD1. The CDR3 consists of 14 residues. J lost 5 bases, V lost 3 bases, and 5 bases had no gene match. CDR1 and CDR2 (germline): WSHSY, SAAADI. The CDR3 nucleotides are TGCGCCAGCAGTGAAACAGGGGGTACGGAGACCCAGTACTTC. Translation gives CASSETGGTETQYF.

CDR3 nucleotides: TGTGCCAGCAGCTTAGATCTAGAATCCAATGAGCAGTTCTTC. Its protein product is CASSLDLESNEQFF. V usage is TRBV11-2 and J usage is TRBJ2-1; D is unclear. Per germline, CDR1 SGHAT and CDR2 FQNNGV. The CDR3 is 14 amino acids. The V gene lost 0 bases and the J gene lost 6 bases, with 9 bases spanning the gap.

The table lists this clone with many counts. The chain joins TRBV5-6 to TRBJ1-3; D gene uncertain. Germline V gene sequence: CDR1 SGHDT, CDR2 YYEEEE. The V and J ends lost 0 bases and 4 bases respectively, with 8 bases between them. The CDR3 has 14 residues. CDR3 nucleotide sequence: TGTGCCAGCAGCTTGGACTATGGGGGAAACACCATATATTTT. Its translation is CASSLDYGGNTIYF.

About this clone: A much larger clone differs from this one at a single base, so this may be a read error. The chain is built from TRBV20-1 and TRBJ1-2; tentatively, D is TRBD1 (5 bases). Trimming pared 0 bases from V and 8 bases from J, leaving 22 bases between. Germline V gene data show CDR1 as DFQATT and CDR2 as SNEGSKA (reference sequence). The CDR3 runs to 16 residues. DNA for the CDR3: TGCAGTGCTAGAGAATCGTTAGACAGTATCTTCCACGGCTACACCTTC. This sequence encodes CSARESLDSIFHGYTF.

This clone was detected ten times or more. The chain employs TRBV28 and TRBJ2-3; TRBD2 matches at 7 bases. Looked up from germline, CDR1 is MDHEN and CDR2 is SYDVKM. J was trimmed by 4 bases and V by 3 bases; bases with no gene match: 10. The CDR3 is 16 residues long. This CDR3 is CASSFQAGTKADTQYF. CDR3 coding DNA: TGTGCCAGCAGTTTCCAAGCCGGGACTAAGGCAGATACGCAGTATTTT. Using reference TRBV28 and TRBJ2-3 for the parts outside the CDR3, the full variable domain is DVKVTQSSRYLVKRTGEKVFLECVQDMDHENMFWYRQDPGLGLRLIYFSYDVKMKEKGDIPEGYSVSREKKERFSLILESASTNQTSMYLCASSFQAGTKADTQYFGPGTRLTVL.

This clone was counted at least ten times. Given the absence of the conserved phenylalanine or tryptophan at the CDR3 end, a read error is likely. The limits of the CDR3 on the DNA are not certain, so only TCRdb's listed CDR3 is given. This sequence joins TRBV7-9 and TRBJ1-2. The CDR3 length is 13 residues, termini included. Germline assignment: CDR1 SEHNR and CDR2 FQNEAQ (reference sequence). The CDR3 sequence is CASSLDGKGGTFV.

This clone was seen many times. This rearrangement joins TRBV30 to TRBJ2-1, with TRBD1 matching 7 bases. The CDR3 totals 14 residues. Unmatched junction bases numbered 3, after V lost 3 bases and J lost 1 base. Germline V lookup: CDR1 GTSNPN, CDR2 SVGIG (reference sequence). CDR3 region: CAWSPGQSYNEQFF. For the CDR3, the DNA is TGTGCCTGGAGCCCGGGACAGTCCTACAATGAGCAGTTCTTC.